The 20 T cell receptor beta chains below were found in one sample sequenced in a study of cytomegalovirus exposure and HLA in healthy donors. PCR primers comprised 60 Vbeta and 13 Jbeta primers. Generated by immunoSEQ multiplex PCR, the TCRdb table keeps only in-frame clones and is missing some. Its table lists more than 45,000 clones. Material for sequencing was PBMCs. The receptors were gathered from a woman aged 25 to 45 in good health and CMV-seropositive.

The chain recombines TRBV6-5 with TRBJ1-2; D not certain. V lost 9 bases to trimming and J lost 8 bases, with 16 bases between them. The CDR3 has 12 amino acids. Germline CDR1 and CDR2: MNHEY and SVGAGI. The CDR3 DNA reads as TGTGCCAGTCACGAGGGCTTTGGAGGCTACACCTTC. Protein: CASHEGFGGYTF.

The chain couples TRBV27 to TRBJ2-7; perhaps TRBD2 as D (6 bases). This CDR3 is built from 14 residues. V was cut by 8 bases and J by 6 bases, with 20 bases left in between. Germline V gives CDR1 MNHEY, CDR2 SMNVEV (reference sequence). CDR3: CASPLSGSFSEQYF. The CDR3 bases are TGTGCCAGCCCACTAAGCGGGTCCTTCAGCGAGCAGTACTTC.

The genes are TRBV13 and TRBJ1-6, with 11 bases lining up with TRBD1. Per germline, CDR1 PRHDT and CDR2 FYEKMQ (reference sequence). The CDR3 loop spans 16 amino acids. V shed 5 bases, J shed 7 bases, and the junction held 7 bases outside the gene matches. CDR3 bases: TGTGCCAGCAGCGACCCGGACAGGGGGCTCAATTCACCCCTCCACTTT. Translating gives CASSDPDRGLNSPLHF. Based on the CDR3 plus reference TRBV13 and TRBJ1-6, the full variable domain is AAGVIQSPRHLIKEKRETATLKCYPIPRHDTVYWYQQGPGQDPQFLISFYEKMQSDKGSIPDRFSAQQFSDYHSELNMSSLELGDSALYFCASSDPDRGLNSPLHFGNGTRLTVT.

J is TRBJ2-2 and V is TRBV2; 8 bases are a match to TRBD1. Germline V gene sequence: CDR1 SNHLY, CDR2 FYNNEI. V was clipped by 9 bases and J by 6 bases; unmatched bases: 9. The CDR3 totals 14 residues. CDR3 DNA: TGTGCCAGAAGGACAGGGAGTGGGTCCGGGGAGCTGTTTTTT. It codes for CARRTGSGSGELFF.

This rearrangement joins TRBV7-2 to TRBJ1-4; the D gene is possibly TRBD1 (5 bases). The CDR3 runs to 15 residues. V gave up 8 bases and J gave up 0 bases, with 13 bases separating them. Germline V gene data show CDR1 as SGHTA and CDR2 as FQGNSA. CDR3 DNA sequence: TGTGCCAGCTCCTGGGGGGGAACAACTAATGAAAAACTGTTTTTT. This encodes CASSWGGTTNEKLFF.

The V and J genes are TRBV18 and TRBJ1-2; 9 nucleotides match TRBD1. V gave up 6 bases and J gave up 3 bases; unmatched junction bases: 8. Per the germline V gene, CDR1 is KGHSH and CDR2 is LQKENI. CDR3 length: 15 residues. Here the CDR3 reads CASSPTGQGDYGYTF. DNA for the CDR3: TGTGCCAGCTCCCCGACGGGACAGGGAGACTATGGCTACACCTTC.

The V gene is TRBV7-2, the J gene TRBJ1-4; D gene uncertain. Between the trimmed V and J ends, which lost 5 bases and 0 bases, there was a span of 10 bases. Germline loops: CDR1 SGHTA, CDR2 FQGNSA. This CDR3 comprises 15 residues. CDR3 DNA: TGTGCCAGCAGCGCCAACAGTGCAACTAATGAAAAACTGTTTTTT. Its protein is CASSANSATNEKLFF.

The rearrangement uses TRBV5-1 and TRBJ2-1; D may be TRBD2 (6 bases). CDR1 SGHRS and CDR2 YFSETQ come from the germline V gene. V was cut by 0 bases and J by 0 bases, with 10 bases left in between. The CDR3 length is 16 residues. The CDR3 nucleotides are TGCGCCAGCAGCTTGGGGGGGGTGAGCTCCTACAATGAGCAGTTCTTC. Translated, it gives CASSLGGVSSYNEQFF.

The chain has TRBV19 and TRBJ1-3, with 7 bases aligning to TRBD1. Germline CDR1 reads LNHDA; CDR2 reads SQIVND (reference sequence). CDR3 length: 15 amino acids. Trimming removed 8 bases from V and 0 bases from J; junction bases left unmatched: 7. In nucleotides, the CDR3 is TGTGCCAGTCGGGCAGGGGGAAACTCTGGAAACACCATATATTTT. It translates to CASRAGGNSGNTIYF. Combining the CDR3 with reference TRBV19 and TRBJ1-3 gives the whole variable domain DGGITQSPKYLFRKEGQNVTLSCEQNLNHDAMYWYRQDPGQGLRLIYYSQIVNDFQKGDIAEGYSVSREKKESFPLTVTSAQKNPTAFYLCASRAGGNSGNTIYFGEGSWLTVV.

The genes are TRBV2 and TRBJ2-2; 9 bases map to TRBD2. The CDR3 runs 15 residues. CDR1 is SNHLY and CDR2 is FYNNEI in the germline V gene. After removal of 7 bases from V and 0 bases from J, the junction contained 3 bases not matched to a gene. As DNA, the CDR3 is TGTGCCAGCACCCTAGCGGGAACGAACACCGGGGAGCTGTTTTTT. Translated, it gives CASTLAGTNTGELFF.

The J gene is TRBJ1-1, the V gene TRBV5-1; D unresolved. V was cut by 5 bases and J by 7 bases, with 15 bases left in between. The CDR3 length is 13 residues. The V gene's germline CDR1 is SGHRS and CDR2 YFSETQ. CDR3 nucleotides: TGCGCCAGCAGGGAGACCCCTACGGGTGAAGCTTTCTTT. Translating gives CASRETPTGEAFF.

The chain couples TRBV7-9 to TRBJ2-5, with 11 positions matching TRBD2. The CDR3 totals 14 residues. The J segment lost 4 bases and the V segment lost 5 bases, leaving 3 bases of the junction unmatched. CDR1 and CDR2 (germline): SEHNR, FQNEAQ (reference sequence). The CDR3 spells CASSRSGGGETQYF. CDR3 coding DNA: TGTGCCAGCAGCCGTAGCGGGGGGGGAGAGACCCAGTACTTC.

The genes are TRBV7-8 and TRBJ2-7; the D is unclear. The germline gives CDR1 SGHVS, CDR2 FQNEAQ. Deletions cut 1 base from V and 1 base from J, with 8 bases between. The CDR3 has 14 amino acids. DNA of the CDR3: TGTGCCAGCAGCTTAGAAATATCTTCCTACGAGCAGTACTTC. Protein: CASSLEISSYEQYF.

The rearrangement uses TRBV13 and TRBJ2-2, with 8 bases aligning to TRBD2. Trimming took 0 bases from V and 6 from J; bases not matched to a gene: 6. Germline values: CDR1 PRHDT, CDR2 FYEKMQ (reference sequence). This CDR3 has 16 residues. The CDR3 loop reads CASSLGQREFAGELFF. The CDR3 region has the DNA TGTGCCAGCAGCTTAGGCCAGCGGGAGTTCGCCGGGGAGCTGTTTTTT.

The chain has TRBV7-9 and TRBJ2-3, with a weak D call TRBD2 (7 bases). Trimming stripped 8 bases from V and 6 bases from J, with 15 bases between. Germline V gene data show CDR1 as SEHNR and CDR2 as FQNEAQ (reference sequence). This CDR3 has 13 amino acids. The CDR3, as DNA: TGTGCCAGCGGCCAAGGGGGGGGCGATACGCAGTATTTT. Translation gives CASGQGGGDTQYF.

The chain is built from TRBV19 and TRBJ1-6, with D perhaps matching TRBD1 (5 bases). The CDR3 is 14 amino acids. Deletions cut 7 bases from V and 10 bases from J, with 17 bases between. Germline V gene lookup returns CDR1 LNHDA and CDR2 SQIVND (reference sequence). CDR3 amino acids: CASMGRVLSSPLHF. CDR3 in DNA: TGTGCCAGTATGGGCAGGGTCCTATCGTCACCCCTCCACTTT.

The rearrangement joins TRBV14 to TRBJ2-5; TRBD2 aligns across 12 bases. The CDR3 loop spans 15 amino acids. CDR1 is SGHDN, CDR2 FVKESK, per germline. V was clipped by 4 bases and J by 7 bases; unmatched bases: 7. This CDR3 is CASSRLAGEGGTQYF. Written as DNA, the CDR3 is TGTGCCAGCAGCCGACTAGCGGGAGAGGGGGGGACCCAGTACTTC.

The genes are TRBV6-1 and TRBJ2-7; the D gene is possibly TRBD1 (7 bases). The CDR3 sequence is 15 residues long. Germline CDR1 reads MNHNS; CDR2 reads SASEGT. V lost 1 base to trimming and J lost 4 bases, with 14 bases between them. The DNA of the CDR3 is TGTGCCAGCAGTGAAGAAGGAGGGGGCTGGTACGAGCAGTACTTC. Translation: CASSEEGGGWYEQYF.

The chain is built from TRBV10-3 and TRBJ2-7, with 7 bases aligning to TRBD1. Germline V gene lookup returns CDR1 ENHRY and CDR2 SYGVKD. This CDR3 spans 14 amino acids. V shed 5 bases and J 4 bases; nucleotides not matched to a gene: 8. As DNA, the CDR3 is TGTGCCATCAGTCCCAGGACAGGTGAATACGAGCAGTACTTC. Amino acid sequence: CAISPRTGEYEQYF.

The chain carries TRBV6-1 and TRBJ1-1; D uncertain. The CDR3 spans 11 residues. The ends were cut back, 7 bases at V and 3 bases at J, with 6 bases in the middle. Germline V gene lookup returns CDR1 MNHNS and CDR2 SASEGT. CDR3 region: CASNIYTEAFF. The CDR3 region has the DNA TGTGCCAGCAACATTTACACTGAAGCTTTCTTT.